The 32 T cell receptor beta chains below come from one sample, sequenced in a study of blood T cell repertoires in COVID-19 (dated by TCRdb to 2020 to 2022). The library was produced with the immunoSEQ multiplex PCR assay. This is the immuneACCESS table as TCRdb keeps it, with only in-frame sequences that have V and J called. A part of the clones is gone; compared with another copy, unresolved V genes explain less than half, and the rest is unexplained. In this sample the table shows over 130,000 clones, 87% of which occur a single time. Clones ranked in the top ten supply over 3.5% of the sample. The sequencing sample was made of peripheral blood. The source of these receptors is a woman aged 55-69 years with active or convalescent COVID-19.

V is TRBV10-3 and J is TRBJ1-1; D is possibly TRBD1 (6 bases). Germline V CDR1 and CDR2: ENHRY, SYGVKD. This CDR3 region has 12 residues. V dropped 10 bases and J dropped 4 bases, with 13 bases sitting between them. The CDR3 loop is CATFGQTTEAFF. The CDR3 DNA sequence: TGTGCCACCTTCGGACAGACCACTGAAGCTTTCTTT.

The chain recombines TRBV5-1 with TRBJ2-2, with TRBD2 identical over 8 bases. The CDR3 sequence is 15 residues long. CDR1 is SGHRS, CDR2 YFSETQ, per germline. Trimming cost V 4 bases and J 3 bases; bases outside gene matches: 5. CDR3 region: CASSERGYDTGELFF. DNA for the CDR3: TGCGCCAGCAGCGAGCGGGGGTACGACACCGGGGAGCTGTTTTTT.

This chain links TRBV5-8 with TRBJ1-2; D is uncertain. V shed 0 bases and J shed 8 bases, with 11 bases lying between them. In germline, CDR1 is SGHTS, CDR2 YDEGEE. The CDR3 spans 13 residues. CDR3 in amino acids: CASSLDSLYGYTF. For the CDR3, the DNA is TGTGCCAGCAGCTTGGACAGTTTATACGGCTACACCTTC.

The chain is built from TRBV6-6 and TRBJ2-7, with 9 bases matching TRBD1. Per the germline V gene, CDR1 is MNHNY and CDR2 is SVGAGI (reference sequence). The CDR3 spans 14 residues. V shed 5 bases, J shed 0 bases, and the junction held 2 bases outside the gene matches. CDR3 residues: CASSGQGNSYEQYF. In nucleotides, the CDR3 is TGTGCCAGCAGTGGACAGGGGAACTCCTACGAGCAGTACTTC.

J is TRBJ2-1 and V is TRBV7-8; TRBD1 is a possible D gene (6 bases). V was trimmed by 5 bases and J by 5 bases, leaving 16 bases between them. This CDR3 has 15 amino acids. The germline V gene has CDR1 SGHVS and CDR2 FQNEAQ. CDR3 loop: CASSRDRWTNNEQFF. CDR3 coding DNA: TGTGCCAGCAGCAGAGACAGGTGGACGAACAATGAGCAGTTCTTC.

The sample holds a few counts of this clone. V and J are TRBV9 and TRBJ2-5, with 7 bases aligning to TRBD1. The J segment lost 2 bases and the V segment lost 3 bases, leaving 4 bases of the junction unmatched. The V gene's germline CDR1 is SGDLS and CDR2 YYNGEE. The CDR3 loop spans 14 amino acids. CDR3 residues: CASSGRDSQETQYF. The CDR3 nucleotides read TGTGCCAGCAGCGGAAGGGACAGTCAAGAGACCCAGTACTTC.

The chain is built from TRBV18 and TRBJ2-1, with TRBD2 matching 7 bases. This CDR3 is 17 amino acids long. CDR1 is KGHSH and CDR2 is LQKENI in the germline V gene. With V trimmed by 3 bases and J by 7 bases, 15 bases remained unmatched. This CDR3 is CASSPRTRALGDNEQFF. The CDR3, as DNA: TGTGCCAGCTCACCGCGGACTAGAGCCCTCGGAGATAATGAGCAGTTCTTC.

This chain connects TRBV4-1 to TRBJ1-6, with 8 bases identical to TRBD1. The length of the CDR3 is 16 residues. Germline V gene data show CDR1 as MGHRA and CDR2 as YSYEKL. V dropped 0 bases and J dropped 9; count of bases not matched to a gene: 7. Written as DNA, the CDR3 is TGCGCCAGCAGCCAAGATGGGACAGGCTTGGCTTCACCCCTCCACTTT. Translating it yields CASSQDGTGLASPLHF.

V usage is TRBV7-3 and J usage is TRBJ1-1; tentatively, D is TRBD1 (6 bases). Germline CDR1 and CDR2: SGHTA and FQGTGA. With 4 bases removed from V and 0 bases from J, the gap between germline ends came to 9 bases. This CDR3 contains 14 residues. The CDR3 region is CASSSQGLNTEAFF. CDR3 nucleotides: TGTGCCAGCAGCTCCCAGGGGCTGAACACTGAAGCTTTCTTT.

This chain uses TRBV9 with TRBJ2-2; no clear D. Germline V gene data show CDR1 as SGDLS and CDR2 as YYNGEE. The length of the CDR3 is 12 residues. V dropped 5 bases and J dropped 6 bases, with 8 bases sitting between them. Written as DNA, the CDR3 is TGTGCCAGCAGTTCCGTGTCCGGGGAGCTGTTTTTT. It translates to CASSSVSGELFF.

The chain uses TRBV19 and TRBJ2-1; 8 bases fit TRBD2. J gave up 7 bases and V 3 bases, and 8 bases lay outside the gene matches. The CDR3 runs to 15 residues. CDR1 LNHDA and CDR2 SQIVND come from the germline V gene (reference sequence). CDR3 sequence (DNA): TGTGCCAGTAGTATTACCGGGGGGGCCGGTAATGAGCAGTTCTTC. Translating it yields CASSITGGAGNEQFF.

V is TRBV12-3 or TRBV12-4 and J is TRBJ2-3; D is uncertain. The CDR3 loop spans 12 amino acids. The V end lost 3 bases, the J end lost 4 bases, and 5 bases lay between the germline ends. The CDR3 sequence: CASSFNSDTQYF. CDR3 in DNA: TGTGCCAGCAGTTTCAATTCAGATACGCAGTATTTT.

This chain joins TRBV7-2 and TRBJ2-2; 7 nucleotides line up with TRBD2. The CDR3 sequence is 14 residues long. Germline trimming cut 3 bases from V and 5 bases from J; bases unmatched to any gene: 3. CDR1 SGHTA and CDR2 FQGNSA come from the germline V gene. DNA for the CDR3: TGTGCCAGCAGCTTGCGGGGGACGACCGGGGAGCTGTTTTTT. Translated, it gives CASSLRGTTGELFF.

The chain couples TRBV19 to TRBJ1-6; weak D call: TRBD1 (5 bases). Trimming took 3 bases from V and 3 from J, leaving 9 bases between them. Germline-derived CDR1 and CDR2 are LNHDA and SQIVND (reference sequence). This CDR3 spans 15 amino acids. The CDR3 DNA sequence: TGTGCCAGTAGTATCAGCAGGGACTATAATTCACCCCTCCACTTT. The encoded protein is CASSISRDYNSPLHF.

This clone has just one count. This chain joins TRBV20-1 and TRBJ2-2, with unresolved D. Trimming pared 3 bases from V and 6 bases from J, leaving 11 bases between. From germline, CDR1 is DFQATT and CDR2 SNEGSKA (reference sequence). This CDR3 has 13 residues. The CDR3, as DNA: TGCAGTGCTAGTCGATCCTACCCCGGGGAGCTGTTTTTT. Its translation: CSASRSYPGELFF.

The DNA for the CDR3 is TGTGCCAGCAGTTTGGACGGGACAGCCTACGAGCAGTACTTC. Translating it yields CASSLDGTAYEQYF. The chain combines TRBV6-6 with TRBJ2-7, with 7 bases that match TRBD1. V shed 4 bases, J shed 2 bases, and the junction held 5 bases outside the gene matches. The CDR3 contains 14 residues. The germline V gene has CDR1 MNHNY and CDR2 SVGAGI (reference sequence).

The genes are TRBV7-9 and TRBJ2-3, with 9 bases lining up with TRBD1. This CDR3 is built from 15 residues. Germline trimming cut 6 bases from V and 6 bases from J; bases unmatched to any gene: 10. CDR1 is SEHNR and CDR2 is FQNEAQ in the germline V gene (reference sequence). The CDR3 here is CASRRDRAVEDTQYF. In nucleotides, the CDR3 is TGTGCCAGCAGGCGGGACAGGGCGGTTGAGGATACGCAGTATTTT.

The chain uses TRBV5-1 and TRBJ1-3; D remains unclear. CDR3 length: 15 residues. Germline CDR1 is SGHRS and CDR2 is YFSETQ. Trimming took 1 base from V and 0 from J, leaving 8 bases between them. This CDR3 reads CASSLTAASGNTIYF. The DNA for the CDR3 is TGCGCCAGCAGCTTGACGGCGGCCTCTGGAAACACCATATATTTT.

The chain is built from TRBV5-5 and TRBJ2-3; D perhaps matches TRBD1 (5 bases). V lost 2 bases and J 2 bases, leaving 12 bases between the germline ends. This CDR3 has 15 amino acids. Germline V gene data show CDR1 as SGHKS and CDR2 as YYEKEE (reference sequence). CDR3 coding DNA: TGTGCCAGCAGCTTCCAGCCAGGGTTCACAGATACGCAGTATTTT. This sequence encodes CASSFQPGFTDTQYF.

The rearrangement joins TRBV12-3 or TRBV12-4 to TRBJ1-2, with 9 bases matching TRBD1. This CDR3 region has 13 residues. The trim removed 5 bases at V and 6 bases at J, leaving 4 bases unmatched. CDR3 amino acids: CASSQTGGHGYTF. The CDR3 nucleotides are TGTGCCAGCAGTCAAACAGGGGGCCATGGCTACACCTTC.

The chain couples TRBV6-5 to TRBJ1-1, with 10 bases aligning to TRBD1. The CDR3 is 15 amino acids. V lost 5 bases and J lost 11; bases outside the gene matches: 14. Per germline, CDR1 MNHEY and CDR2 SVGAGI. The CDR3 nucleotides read TGTGCCAGCAGTCGTCGAGGGACAGGGGACTTGAGGGCTTTCTTT. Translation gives CASSRRGTGDLRAFF.

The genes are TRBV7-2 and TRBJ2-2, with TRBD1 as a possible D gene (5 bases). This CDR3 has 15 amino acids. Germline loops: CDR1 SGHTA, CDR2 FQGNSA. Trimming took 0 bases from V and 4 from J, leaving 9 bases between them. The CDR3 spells CASSLAGQGTGELFF. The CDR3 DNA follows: TGTGCCAGCAGCTTAGCAGGGCAGGGCACCGGGGAGCTGTTTTTT.

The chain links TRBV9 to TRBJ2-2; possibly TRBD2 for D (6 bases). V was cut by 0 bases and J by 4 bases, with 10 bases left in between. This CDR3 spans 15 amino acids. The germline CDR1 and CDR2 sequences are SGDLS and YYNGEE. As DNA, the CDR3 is TGTGCCAGCAGCGTAGAGGAGGGGCGCACCGGGGAGCTGTTTTTT. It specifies CASSVEEGRTGELFF.

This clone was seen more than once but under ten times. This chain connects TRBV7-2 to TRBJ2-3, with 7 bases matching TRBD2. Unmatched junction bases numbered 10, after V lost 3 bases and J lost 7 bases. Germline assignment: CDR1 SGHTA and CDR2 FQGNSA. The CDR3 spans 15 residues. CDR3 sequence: CASSFPDAGVYTQYF. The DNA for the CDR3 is TGTGCCAGCAGCTTTCCGGACGCGGGGGTATATACGCAGTATTTT.

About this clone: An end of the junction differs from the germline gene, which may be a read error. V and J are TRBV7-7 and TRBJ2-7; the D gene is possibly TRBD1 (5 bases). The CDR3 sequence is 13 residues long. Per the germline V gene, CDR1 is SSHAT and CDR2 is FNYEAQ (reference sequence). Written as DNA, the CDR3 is TGTGCTAGCAGCTTAGTGGAACAGGCCGAGCAGTACTTC. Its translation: CASSLVEQAEQYF.

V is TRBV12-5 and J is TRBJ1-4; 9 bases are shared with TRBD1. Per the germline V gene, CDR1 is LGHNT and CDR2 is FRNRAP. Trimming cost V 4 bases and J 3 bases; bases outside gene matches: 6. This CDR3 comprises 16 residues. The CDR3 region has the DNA TGTGCTAGTGGTTCCGAACAGGGGGCGGCTAATGAAAAACTGTTTTTT. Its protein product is CASGSEQGAANEKLFF. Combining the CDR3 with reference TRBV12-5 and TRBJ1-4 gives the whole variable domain DARVTQTPRHKVTEMGQEVTMRCQPILGHNTVFWYRQTMMQGLELLAYFRNRAPLDDSGMPKDRFSAEMPDATLATLKIQPSEPRDSAVYFCASGSEQGAANEKLFFGSGTQLSVL.

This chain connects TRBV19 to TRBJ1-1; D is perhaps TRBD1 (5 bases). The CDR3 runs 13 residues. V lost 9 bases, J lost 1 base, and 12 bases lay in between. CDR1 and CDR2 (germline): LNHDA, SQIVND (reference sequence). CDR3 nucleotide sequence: TGTGCCAGCGCTCAGGGCCAGAACACTGAAGCTTTCTTT. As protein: CASAQGQNTEAFF. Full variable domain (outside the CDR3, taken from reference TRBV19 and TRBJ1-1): DGGITQSPKYLFRKEGQNVTLSCEQNLNHDAMYWYRQDPGQGLRLIYYSQIVNDFQKGDIAEGYSVSREKKESFPLTVTSAQKNPTAFYLCASAQGQNTEAFFGQGTRLTVV.

The CDR3 spells CASSYRVLYEQYF. In DNA form, the CDR3 reads TGTGCCAGCAGCTACAGGGTTCTCTACGAGCAGTACTTC. The chain is built from TRBV5-5 and TRBJ2-7; D is perhaps TRBD1 (6 bases). There are 13 residues in the CDR3. Germline CDR1 reads SGHKS; CDR2 reads YYEKEE (reference sequence). The V and J ends lost 3 bases and 3 bases respectively, with 10 bases between them. The full variable domain, in which reference TRBV5-5 and TRBJ2-7 provide the parts outside the CDR3, is DAGVTQSPTHLIKTRGQQVTLRCSPISGHKSVSWYQQVLGQGPQFIFQYYEKEERGRGNFPDRFSARQFPNYSSELNVNALLLGDSALYLCASSYRVLYEQYFGPGTRLTVT.

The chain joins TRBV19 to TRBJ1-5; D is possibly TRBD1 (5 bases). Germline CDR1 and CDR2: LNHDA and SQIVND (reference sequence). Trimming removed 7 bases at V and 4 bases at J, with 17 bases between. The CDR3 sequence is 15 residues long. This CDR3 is CASMGGGPRNQPQHF. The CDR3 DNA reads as TGTGCCAGTATGGGGGGGGGTCCCCGTAATCAGCCCCAGCATTTT.

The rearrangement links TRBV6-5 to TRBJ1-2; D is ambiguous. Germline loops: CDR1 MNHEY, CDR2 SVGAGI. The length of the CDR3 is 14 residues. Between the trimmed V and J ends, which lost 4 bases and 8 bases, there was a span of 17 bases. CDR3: CASSSSDGSGGYTF. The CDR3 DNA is TGTGCCAGCAGTTCCTCGGATGGGTCGGGAGGCTACACCTTC.

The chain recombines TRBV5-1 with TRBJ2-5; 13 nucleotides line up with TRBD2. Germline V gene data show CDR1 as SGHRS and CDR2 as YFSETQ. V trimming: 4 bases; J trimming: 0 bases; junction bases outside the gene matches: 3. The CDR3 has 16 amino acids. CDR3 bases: TGCGCCAGCAGCACCGGACTAGCGGGGGACCAAGAGACCCAGTACTTC. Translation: CASSTGLAGDQETQYF. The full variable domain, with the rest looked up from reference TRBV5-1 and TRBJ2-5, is KAGVTQTPRYLIKTRGQQVTLSCSPISGHRSVSWYQQTPGQGLQFLFEYFSETQRNKGNFPGRFSGRQFSNSRSEMNVSTLELGDSALYLCASSTGLAGDQETQYFGPGTRLLVL.

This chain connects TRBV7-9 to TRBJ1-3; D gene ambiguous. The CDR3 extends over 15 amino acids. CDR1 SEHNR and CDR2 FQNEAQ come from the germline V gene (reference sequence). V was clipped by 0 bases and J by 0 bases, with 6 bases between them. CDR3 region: CASSLAGSSGNTIYF. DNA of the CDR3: TGTGCCAGCAGCTTAGCGGGGAGCTCTGGAAACACCATATATTTT.